Below, 27 T cell receptor beta chains from the same sample are listed, as sequenced in a study of T cell repertoires in cytomegalovirus infection. TCRdb re-derived calls from the reads in MiXCR, one entry per CDR3 protein. The sample holds about 490,000 distinct CDR3 sequences; about a quarter are singletons and the top ten take about 12%. Specimen: PBMCs. The receptor source for this set is a human donor in good health (CMV status not recorded). Some clones in this sample may be carry-over from other donors' samples.

This chain links TRBV10-3 with TRBJ1-2; no definite D call. The CDR3 totals 14 residues. V gave up 2 bases and J gave up 2 bases, with 9 bases separating them. Germline V gene data show CDR1 as ENHRY and CDR2 as SYGVKD. The chain's CDR3 is CAISEGPNNYGYTF. CDR3 sequence (DNA): TGTGCCATCAGTGAGGGCCCCAACAACTATGGCTACACCTTC.

V is TRBV6-5 and J is TRBJ1-1, with D maybe TRBD1 (6 bases). Germline lookup yields CDR1 MNHEY and CDR2 SVGAGI. The V and J ends lost 2 bases and 1 base respectively, with 14 bases between them. The CDR3 totals 16 residues. The CDR3 here is CASSYTGRGGNTEAFF. The CDR3 bases are TGTGCCAGCAGTTACACCGGGAGAGGGGGGAACACTGAAGCTTTCTTT.

In this sample, this clonotype turned up a few times. This chain joins TRBV12-3 or TRBV12-4 and TRBJ2-1, with a possible D match to TRBD2 (6 bases). The CDR3 has 16 residues. Trimming cost V 5 bases and J 3 bases, with 17 bases left between them. For the CDR3, the DNA is TGTGCCAGCAGTCCTCAGGGAGGATACGACTACAATGAGCAGTTCTTC. Protein sequence: CASSPQGGYDYNEQFF.

The chain carries TRBV7-6 and TRBJ2-1; perhaps TRBD2 as D (5 bases). The length of the CDR3 is 16 residues. The germline V and J ends were trimmed by 1 base and 2 bases, with 12 bases remaining between them. Per germline, CDR1 SGHVS and CDR2 FNYEAQ. The CDR3 DNA follows: TGTGCCAGCAGCTTAGTCGAGGGAGTGACCTACAATGAGCAGTTCTTC. Amino acid sequence: CASSLVEGVTYNEQFF.

The rearrangement uses TRBV6-6 and TRBJ2-1; TRBD2 aligns across 14 bases. The ends lost 6 bases at V and 9 bases at J; junction bases unmatched: 13. The germline gives CDR1 MNHNY, CDR2 SVGAGI (reference sequence). The CDR3 sequence is 17 residues long. CDR3 amino acids: CASSKRGTSGSGGEQFF. The CDR3 nucleotides are TGTGCCAGCAGCAAACGAGGGACTAGCGGGAGCGGGGGTGAGCAGTTCTTC.

The genes are TRBV20-1 and TRBJ2-7, with D maybe TRBD2 (5 bases). The CDR3 has 12 amino acids. Trimming took off 4 bases at V and 3 bases at J, with 10 bases between the two ends. Germline-derived CDR1 and CDR2 are DFQATT and SNEGSKA (reference sequence). CDR3 sequence: CSAKRGFYEQYV. As DNA, the CDR3 is TGCAGTGCTAAACGGGGATTCTACGAGCAGTACGTC.

The J gene is TRBJ2-7, the V gene TRBV6-5; 9 nucleotides line up with TRBD2. This CDR3 has 17 amino acids. Germline CDR1 MNHEY, CDR2 SVGAGI. After removal of 2 bases from V and 1 base from J, the junction contained 9 bases not matched to a gene. CDR3 in amino acids: CASSYGYSSGTSYEQYF. The DNA of the CDR3 is TGTGCCAGCAGTTACGGGTATTCTAGCGGGACGTCCTACGAGCAGTACTTC.

The gene calls are TRBV27 and TRBJ2-5; possibly TRBD2 for D (6 bases). Germline CDR1 reads MNHEY; CDR2 reads SMNVEV (reference sequence). V lost 6 bases and J lost 9, with 20 bases in between. The CDR3 covers 14 residues. The CDR3 loop is CASRDGTLIGAQYF. The DNA of the CDR3 is TGTGCCAGCAGGGACGGGACTTTAATTGGGGCCCAGTACTTC.

Ten or more counts support this clonotype. CDR3 in amino acids: CASSFEAFYEQYF. For the CDR3, the DNA is TGTGCCAGCAGCTTCGAGGCTTTTTACGAGCAGTACTTC. The chain joins TRBV7-9 to TRBJ2-7; D uncertain. This CDR3 is 13 amino acids long. Germline lookup yields CDR1 SEHNR and CDR2 FQNEAQ (reference sequence). Trimming took 3 bases from V and 4 from J, leaving 10 bases between them.

At least ten counts were recorded for this clonotype. The CDR3 sequence is CASGGLAIDEQFF. CDR3 nucleotide sequence: TGTGCTAGTGGAGGACTAGCGATCGATGAGCAGTTCTTC. The gene calls are TRBV12-5 and TRBJ2-1, with 9 bases fitting TRBD2. The V gene's germline CDR1 is LGHNT and CDR2 FRNRAP. The CDR3 is 13 residues long. The V and J ends lost 6 bases and 8 bases, in that order; junction bases with no gene match: 5. The variable domain in full, with the rest retrieved from reference TRBV12-5 and TRBJ2-1, is DARVTQTPRHKVTEMGQEVTMRCQPILGHNTVFWYRQTMMQGLELLAYFRNRAPLDDSGMPKDRFSAEMPDATLATLKIQPSEPRDSAVYFCASGGLAIDEQFFGPGTRLTVL.

The rearrangement uses TRBV4-2 and TRBJ2-1; 10 bases map to TRBD2. Germline lookup yields CDR1 LGHNA and CDR2 YNFKEQ. This CDR3 is 17 amino acids long. V was pared by 0 bases and J by 5 bases, with 7 bases of the junction left unmatched. The CDR3 loop reads CASSQELGLASHNEQFF. The CDR3 bases are TGTGCCAGCAGCCAAGAATTGGGACTAGCGTCTCACAATGAGCAGTTCTTC.

The chain joins TRBV20-1 to TRBJ1-5; 12 nucleotides match TRBD1. V lost 3 bases to trimming and J lost 5 bases; unmatched junction nucleotides: 5. Germline assignment: CDR1 DFQATT and CDR2 SNEGSKA (reference sequence). This CDR3 has 15 amino acids. CDR3 residues: CSAREGTGGYQPQHF. DNA for the CDR3: TGCAGTGCTAGGGAAGGGACAGGGGGCTATCAGCCCCAGCATTTT.

V and J are TRBV9 and TRBJ1-1; D not certain. The CDR3 has 14 residues. The V gene's germline CDR1 is SGDLS and CDR2 YYNGEE. Trimming pared 4 bases from V and 2 bases from J, leaving 12 bases between. The CDR3 DNA reads as TGTGCCAGCAGCCGGAACCCCCAAAACACTGAAGCTTTCTTT. Translated: CASSRNPQNTEAFF.

This clonotype was observed a few times. The chain links TRBV28 to TRBJ1-5; 7 bases align to TRBD1. The J segment lost 6 bases and the V segment lost 6 bases, leaving 17 bases of the junction unmatched. CDR3 length: 17 amino acids. Germline CDR1 MDHEN, CDR2 SYDVKM. CDR3 coding DNA: TGTGCCAGCAGGAATATGAAGGGGGCCCCAATCGGTCAGCCCCAGCATTTT. This codes for CASRNMKGAPIGQPQHF.

This chain joins TRBV5-4 and TRBJ2-3; TRBD2 agrees at 11 bases. Trimming at V came to 3 bases and at J to 4 bases, leaving 4 bases not matched to a gene. Germline V gives CDR1 SGHNT, CDR2 YYREEE (reference sequence). The CDR3 length is 15 residues. CDR3 in amino acids: CASSSGTSGPDTQYF. DNA of the CDR3: TGTGCCAGCAGCTCCGGGACTAGCGGCCCAGATACGCAGTATTTT.

This clonotype was observed a handful of times. This sequence joins TRBV6-8 and TRBJ1-1; D might be TRBD1 (5 bases). The V and J ends lost 0 bases and 1 base respectively, with 12 bases between them. The CDR3 is made up of 16 amino acids. Looked up from germline, CDR1 is MNHGY and CDR2 is SAAAGT. The CDR3 DNA follows: TGTGCCAGCAGTTACTCGTCCAGGGCTAGGAACACTGAAGCTTTCTTT. It is translated as CASSYSSRARNTEAFF.

The chain links TRBV10-2 to TRBJ2-6; D is unclear. Trimming removed 10 bases at V and 1 base at J, with 17 bases between. The CDR3 covers 16 residues. Germline V CDR1 and CDR2: WSHSY, SAAADI. The CDR3 coding sequence is TGCGCCACCCGTCCGGTCCTGGGGTCTGGGGCCAACGTCCTGACTTTC. This codes for CATRPVLGSGANVLTF.

This clonotype turned up a few times. The chain couples TRBV7-9 to TRBJ1-5; no clear D gene. Trimming left V 3 bases short and J 6 bases short, with 18 bases between. Germline V gene lookup returns CDR1 SEHNR and CDR2 FQNEAQ (reference sequence). The CDR3 extends over 16 amino acids. CDR3 bases: TGTGCCAGCAGCTTCTATTTTGGAGTAGCAGGTCAGCCCCAGCATTTT. As protein: CASSFYFGVAGQPQHF.

There are a few counts of this clonotype. This rearrangement joins TRBV7-9 to TRBJ1-2; D perhaps matches TRBD1 (5 bases). CDR1 and CDR2 (germline): SEHNR, FQNEAQ (reference sequence). This CDR3 has 16 amino acids. Trimming pared 0 bases from V and 5 bases from J, leaving 16 bases between. The CDR3 loop is CASSLAGGRPRYGYTF. The CDR3 DNA is TGTGCCAGCAGCTTAGCCGGGGGTCGTCCCCGGTATGGCTACACCTTC.

This clonotype was picked up a small number of times. V usage is TRBV7-9 and J usage is TRBJ2-1, with a weak D call TRBD1 (5 bases). CDR1 and CDR2 (germline): SEHNR, FQNEAQ (reference sequence). V was trimmed by 5 bases and J by 9 bases, leaving 17 bases between them. The CDR3 is 14 amino acids. DNA for the CDR3: TGTGCCAGCAGCCCACTTCTGGACACGGGTGAGCAGTTCTTC. Translation: CASSPLLDTGEQFF. Drawing the rest from reference TRBV7-9 and TRBJ2-1, the complete variable domain is DTGVSQNPRHKITKRGQNVTFRCDPISEHNRLYWYRQTLGQGPEFLTYFQNEAQLEKSRLLSDRFSAERPKGSFSTLEIQRTEQGDSAMYLCASSPLLDTGEQFFGPGTRLTVL.

This clonotype was found many times. The J gene is TRBJ2-5, the V gene TRBV7-2; 8 bases match TRBD1. Germline trimming cut 6 bases from V and 1 base from J; bases unmatched to any gene: 7. Per germline, CDR1 SGHTA and CDR2 FQGNSA. This CDR3 has 15 residues. CDR3 in amino acids: CASSSGQGGQETQYF. The CDR3 nucleotides read TGTGCCAGCAGTTCCGGACAGGGTGGCCAAGAGACCCAGTACTTC.

This chain links TRBV6-6 with TRBJ2-3; D may be TRBD2 (6 bases). CDR3 length: 13 residues. Looked up from germline, CDR1 is MNHNY and CDR2 is SVGAGI (reference sequence). V lost 5 bases, J lost 8 bases, and 14 bases lay in between. Written as DNA, the CDR3 is TGTGCCAGCAGTGCGACTAGAGGAGGTACGCAGTATTTT. Translating gives CASSATRGGTQYF.

This clonotype was detected many times. The V and J genes are TRBV12-3 or TRBV12-4 and TRBJ2-3; either TRBD1 or TRBD2 may fit D (6 bases each). V was shortened by 8 bases and J by 5 bases, with 8 bases between the two germline ends. The CDR3 spans 11 residues. The CDR3 DNA follows: TGTGCCAGCGGAGGGGGAGATACGCAGTATTTT. Translating gives CASGGGDTQYF.

This clonotype was seen a handful of times. The rearrangement uses TRBV27 and TRBJ2-1; no firm D call. The CDR3 extends over 14 amino acids. Trimming removed 5 bases from V and 4 bases from J, with 12 bases in between. The germline gives CDR1 MNHEY, CDR2 SMNVEV (reference sequence). In DNA form, the CDR3 reads TGTGCCAGCAGTCCCCTCACGGCTTACAATGAGCAGTTCTTC. Amino acids: CASSPLTAYNEQFF.

This rearrangement joins TRBV4-3 to TRBJ2-1; TRBD1 might be the D (6 bases). V was pared by 0 bases and J by 7 bases, with 16 bases between. CDR3 length equals 16 residues. Per the germline V gene, CDR1 is LGHNA and CDR2 is YSLEER. The CDR3 bases are TGCGCCAGCAGCCAAGATTTACCAGGGGCCGTGAATGAGCAGTTCTTC. Translation: CASSQDLPGAVNEQFF.

The chain employs TRBV9 and TRBJ1-4, with 9 bases matching TRBD1. J lost 4 bases, V lost 1 base, and 2 bases had no gene match. Germline values: CDR1 SGDLS, CDR2 YYNGEE. There are 15 residues in the CDR3. The CDR3 spells CASSVQGQGNEKLFF. The CDR3 DNA is TGTGCCAGCAGCGTACAGGGACAGGGTAATGAAAAACTGTTTTTT.

The genes are TRBV19 and TRBJ2-7; D call uncertain. CDR1 and CDR2 (germline): LNHDA, SQIVND (reference sequence). V gave up 1 base and J gave up 2 bases, with 9 bases separating them. This CDR3 has 14 amino acids. In DNA form, the CDR3 reads TGTGCCAGTAGTATAGGTCAGAACACCTACGAGCAGTACTTC. Translation gives CASSIGQNTYEQYF.